The entry below gives a single T cell receptor beta chain sequence along with its context. The target antigen is unknown. The data originate from a study of graft-versus-host responses after intestinal transplantation. Study-level background: As for transplant type, recipients had multivisceral, liver-intestinal, or isolated intestinal grafts. Anti-thymocyte globulin served as induction for all recipients, who then took tacrolimus and steroids for three to four years.

V dropped 5 bases and J dropped 8 bases, with 12 bases sitting between them. Germline loops: CDR1 MRHNA, CDR2 SNTAGT. The CDR3 has 13 amino acids. Measured with immunoSEQ multiplex PCR; TCRdb has only the in-frame clones, and not every one. The sample lists tens of thousands of clones, around 90% occurring once. Points from the study as a whole: GvH clones surfaced in recipient marrow, some emerging earlier in ileum or blood. Among circulating GvH clones, peak levels were associated with early post-transplant declines in HvG clones.

The V and J genes are TRBV6-4 and TRBJ1-4; the D is unclear. The TCR comes from a human patient who received an intestinal transplant, so some T cells may come from the graft donor. The sample consisted of PBMCs, taken roughly 300 days after intestinal transplant. The DNA for the CDR3 is TGTGCCAGCAGTACCATTCCGAAGGAAAAACTGTTTTTT. This sequence encodes CASSTIPKEKLFF.